These 2 T cell receptor beta chains came from one sample sequenced in a study of shared clonotypes between healthy human individuals (dated by TCRdb to about 2020). Library preparation was by the immunoSEQ multiplex PCR assay. The table comes from immuneACCESS by way of TCRdb, which keeps in-frame sequences with V and J called. Part of the clones is missing from these tables; in studies checked, under half for an unresolved V gene and the rest for unknown reasons. This sample gives about 1 million clones in total; 60% to 80% of them show up just once. The ten top clones hold over 1.3% of the sample. The specimen was memory CD4+ T cells sorted from blood. The cell subset or site label of this sample denotes: CD45RA-negative fraction. These TCRs come from a man younger than 35 in good health.

The CDR3 sequence: CASRVISSGYGYTF. The CDR3 DNA follows: TGTGCCAGCAGAGTGATCTCTAGCGGCTATGGCTACACCTTC. V is TRBV6-6 and J is TRBJ1-2; D unresolved. The CDR3 runs to 14 residues. Germline V CDR1 and CDR2: MNHNY, SVGAGI (reference sequence). V gave up 6 bases and J gave up 4 bases, with 15 bases separating them.

The V call is TRBV28, the J call TRBJ1-6, with unresolved D. The CDR3 totals 15 residues. Deletions cut 8 bases from V and 0 bases from J, with 11 bases between. The germline gives CDR1 MDHEN, CDR2 SYDVKM. The CDR3 region has the DNA TGTGCCAGCGATCAGTCTAGCTCCTATAATTCACCCCTCCACTTT. This encodes CASDQSSSYNSPLHF.